Listed below are T cell receptor beta chains from one sample, sequenced in a study of identical twins. One entry per CDR3 protein, called by TCRdb with MiXCR from the 5' RACE reads. The data contain approximately 590,000 distinct CDR3 sequences, 9% to 10% of them singletons. This sample also belongs to another study, concerning yellow fever vaccine responses in identical twins.

Specimen: PBMCs. These receptor sequences come from a woman between 18 and 29 years old in good health. CDR3s leave out the opening cysteine and the closing phenylalanine or tryptophan.

j_gene: TRBJ2-7
v_gene: TRBV11-2
CDR3aa: ASTRDRTSYEQY

j_gene: TRBJ2-5
v_gene: TRBV7-9
CDR3aa: ASSLLSPRAETQY

j_gene: TRBJ2-1
v_gene: TRBV29-1
CDR3aa: SVRTGAGPSSYNEQF

j_gene: TRBJ2-7
v_gene: TRBV13
CDR3aa: ASSLVSRSGEQY

j_gene: TRBJ2-2
v_gene: TRBV5-6
CDR3aa: ASSLGRENTGELF

j_gene: TRBJ1-5
v_gene: TRBV5-5
CDR3aa: ASSLLGGDGNQPQH

j_gene: TRBJ1-2
v_gene: TRBV5-5
CDR3aa: ASSYDLNYGYT

j_gene: TRBJ2-4
v_gene: TRBV25-1
CDR3aa: ASSTGPKNIQY

j_gene: TRBJ2-7
v_gene: TRBV9
CDR3aa: ASSVVYSQRFYEQY

j_gene: TRBJ2-1
v_gene: TRBV4-3
CDR3aa: ASSQDPGTTEGGQF

j_gene: TRBJ1-4
v_gene: TRBV6-1
CDR3aa: ASSEGYRNNEKLF

j_gene: TRBJ1-1
v_gene: TRBV4-1
CDR3aa: ASSQGYYRANTEAF

j_gene: TRBJ2-5
v_gene: TRBV4-1
CDR3aa: ASSPGALGGETQY

j_gene: TRBJ2-7
v_gene: TRBV7-3
CDR3aa: ASSRFSGAYEQY

j_gene: TRBJ2-3
v_gene: TRBV7-2
CDR3aa: ASSLSWEDTQY

j_gene: TRBJ2-6
v_gene: TRBV11-2
CDR3aa: ASRPTWTSMNPSGANVLT

j_gene: TRBJ2-6
v_gene: TRBV11-2
CDR3aa: ASSSPGFGANVLT

j_gene: TRBJ2-6
v_gene: TRBV15
CDR3aa: ATSRAGGFGSGANVLT

j_gene: TRBJ2-1
v_gene: TRBV12-3/TRBV12-4
CDR3aa: ASTTLDNEQF

j_gene: TRBJ2-6
v_gene: TRBV24-1
CDR3aa: ATSGNSGANVLT

j_gene: TRBJ1-6
v_gene: TRBV29-1
CDR3aa: SVKVNSYNSPLH

j_gene: TRBJ2-7
v_gene: TRBV7-9
CDR3aa: ASSPLQAGEREQY

j_gene: TRBJ2-1
v_gene: TRBV10-3
CDR3aa: ALSSTSSGRLYNEQF

j_gene: TRBJ1-1
v_gene: TRBV20-1
CDR3aa: SARDLQGAPDTEAF

j_gene: TRBJ2-5
v_gene: TRBV9
CDR3aa: ASSFGQGQETQY